The 23 T cell receptor beta chains given below trace back to one sample, sequenced in a study of T cell repertoires in ileal Crohn's disease. Time point reported: neoterminal ileum biopsy at postoperative endoscopy, about 6 months after surgery. The protocol was immunoSEQ multiplex PCR, while the TCRdb copy is restricted to in-frame clones and leaves out a portion. The sample lists 2,500 to 3,500 clones; about 88% were seen once. The sample taken for sequencing was ileal tissue. These receptors originate from an adult with Crohn's disease.

The rearrangement uses TRBV9 and TRBJ2-5; 8 bases are shared with TRBD2. V was pared by 0 bases and J by 5 bases, with 12 bases of the junction left unmatched. This CDR3 region has 17 residues. Germline CDR1 reads SGDLS; CDR2 reads YYNGEE. The CDR3 region has the DNA TGTGCCAGCAGCGTAGCTCGGGGACTAGGTTCTTTGGAGACCCAGTACTTC. Its protein is CASSVARGLGSLETQYF.

This rearrangement joins TRBV27 to TRBJ2-3, with 8 bases aligning to TRBD2. Germline V gene sequence: CDR1 MNHEY, CDR2 SMNVEV (reference sequence). J lost 8 bases, V lost 4 bases, and 2 bases had no gene match. The CDR3 length is 12 residues. The CDR3 sequence: CASSSLAGTQYF. CDR3 nucleotide sequence: TGTGCCAGCAGTTCCCTAGCGGGTACGCAGTATTTT.

CDR3 nucleotides: TGCGCCAGCAGCTTGGGGGACTCTCCAACCTACCGGGGCTACACCTTC. It encodes CASSLGDSPTYRGYTF. The V and J genes are TRBV5-1 and TRBJ1-2; maybe TRBD1 (5 bases). Germline-derived CDR1 and CDR2 are SGHRS and YFSETQ. This CDR3 is 16 amino acids long. Trimming left V 0 bases short and J 8 bases short, with 20 bases between.

This chain joins TRBV11-2 and TRBJ2-7; 8 nucleotides match TRBD1. This CDR3 has 14 residues. The V segment lost 7 bases and the J segment 5 bases; nucleotides outside the gene matches: 10. Germline CDR1 reads SGHAT; CDR2 reads FQNNGV. The DNA for the CDR3 is TGTGCCAGCAATTGGGCAGGGGGCTGGGACGAGCAGTACTTC. This translates into CASNWAGGWDEQYF.

This clone was detected only a few times. V usage is TRBV4-1 and J usage is TRBJ2-1; no definite D call. The CDR3 is 16 amino acids. Trimming left V 0 bases short and J 1 base short, with 10 bases between. CDR1 MGHRA and CDR2 YSYEKL come from the germline V gene. In DNA form, the CDR3 reads TGCGCCAGCAGCCAAGAAAGTCGTAATTCCTACAATGAGCAGTTCTTC. Its protein is CASSQESRNSYNEQFF.

The chain is built from TRBV5-4 and TRBJ2-2, with 12 bases lining up with TRBD2. The CDR3 contains 18 residues. Germline V gene sequence: CDR1 SGHNT, CDR2 YYREEE (reference sequence). After removal of 4 bases from V and 3 bases from J, the junction contained 10 bases not matched to a gene. Here the CDR3 DNA reads TGTGCCAGCAGCCCCGGGCTAGCGGGGGGGCCGGACACCGGGGAGCTGTTTTTT. It codes for CASSPGLAGGPDTGELFF.

The rearrangement uses TRBV6-1 and TRBJ2-7, with a tentative D call TRBD1 (6 bases). The CDR3 sequence is 17 residues long. V was cut by 2 bases and J by 2 bases, with 19 bases left in between. Germline CDR1 is MNHNS and CDR2 is SASEGT. The CDR3 here is CASSEQGLGRATYEQYF. The CDR3 DNA follows: TGTGCCAGCAGTGAACAGGGGTTGGGCAGGGCAACCTACGAGCAGTACTTC.

The chain links TRBV11-2 to TRBJ2-1, with 10 bases fitting TRBD2. The CDR3 length is 14 residues. Germline V gene data show CDR1 as SGHAT and CDR2 as FQNNGV. V shed 5 bases, J shed 9 bases, and the junction held 7 bases outside the gene matches. CDR3 nucleotides: TGTGCCAGCAGCGCATACTTAGCGGGGGGTGAGCAGTTCTTC. Translated, it gives CASSAYLAGGEQFF.

This rearrangement joins TRBV11-3 to TRBJ2-5; D may be TRBD1 or TRBD2 (6 bases each). V was trimmed by 1 base and J by 5 bases, leaving 14 bases between them. The CDR3 contains 15 residues. In germline, CDR1 is SGHNT, CDR2 YENEEA. The CDR3 nucleotides are TGTGCCAGCAGCTTAGGAGATGGGGGGCGCGAGACCCAGTACTTC. Protein: CASSLGDGGRETQYF.

This clone was seen a single time. The chain carries TRBV5-7 and TRBJ1-1; perhaps TRBD1 as D (5 bases). TRBV5-7 is classed as an ORF, of uncertain function. CDR3 length equals 12 residues. V lost 4 bases and J 8 bases, leaving 12 bases between the germline ends. In nucleotides, the CDR3 is TGTGCCAGCAGCACAGGACGAAAGGAAGCTTTCTTT. Translating it yields CASSTGRKEAFF.

The sample holds a few counts of this clone. The chain is built from TRBV5-1 and TRBJ2-7, with 10 bases fitting TRBD1. CDR3 length: 14 amino acids. CDR1 and CDR2 (germline): SGHRS, YFSETQ. Losses at the gene ends were 3 bases for V and 9 bases for J; bases not matched to a gene: 9. DNA of the CDR3: TGCGCCAGCAGCTCGACTGGGACAGGGGTGGGGCAGTACTTC. This codes for CASSSTGTGVGQYF.

The V gene is TRBV5-1, the J gene TRBJ2-7; 11 bases match TRBD2. The CDR3 is made up of 15 amino acids. Germline V gene sequence: CDR1 SGHRS, CDR2 YFSETQ. Trimming cost V 0 bases and J 7 bases; bases outside gene matches: 6. CDR3 loop: CASSLGLAGRVEQYF. Here the CDR3 DNA reads TGCGCCAGCAGCTTGGGACTAGCGGGGAGAGTGGAGCAGTACTTC. The whole variable domain, remainder taken from reference TRBV5-1 and TRBJ2-7, is KAGVTQTPRYLIKTRGQQVTLSCSPISGHRSVSWYQQTPGQGLQFLFEYFSETQRNKGNFPGRFSGRQFSNSRSEMNVSTLELGDSALYLCASSLGLAGRVEQYFGPGTRLTVT.

The chain recombines TRBV18 with TRBJ2-5; D may be TRBD2 (5 bases). The CDR3 totals 15 residues. V lost 5 bases, J lost 1 base, and 14 bases lay in between. Germline values: CDR1 KGHSH, CDR2 LQKENI. CDR3 in DNA: TGTGCCAGCTCAGGGAGCAGCACGGCCCAAGAGACCCAGTACTTC. Translated: CASSGSSTAQETQYF.

This clone was counted only a few times. The chain employs TRBV19 and TRBJ2-2; D is unresolved. Germline lookup yields CDR1 LNHDA and CDR2 SQIVND (reference sequence). This CDR3 has 13 residues. V lost 3 bases and J lost 1, with 3 bases in between. CDR3 loop: CASSMGNTGELFF. Here the CDR3 DNA reads TGTGCCAGTAGTATGGGGAACACCGGGGAGCTGTTTTTT.

The CDR3 DNA is TGTGCCAGCAGGCTAGCGGGTCTAAACTACGAGCAGTACTTC. Translated: CASRLAGLNYEQYF. The chain uses TRBV28 and TRBJ2-7; the match to TRBD2 covers 8 bases. The CDR3 has 14 residues. V gave up 6 bases and J gave up 3 bases; unmatched junction bases: 7. The germline gives CDR1 MDHEN, CDR2 SYDVKM.

This chain links TRBV4-2 with TRBJ1-1; maybe TRBD1 (5 bases). The CDR3 totals 16 residues. The V and J ends lost 0 bases and 5 bases respectively, with 16 bases between them. Germline loops: CDR1 LGHNA, CDR2 YNFKEQ. CDR3 region: CASSQEEGPGWTEAFF. CDR3 nucleotides: TGTGCCAGCAGCCAAGAAGAGGGGCCAGGGTGGACTGAAGCTTTCTTT.

The rearrangement joins TRBV5-1 to TRBJ2-5; possibly TRBD1 for D (6 bases). Germline V CDR1 and CDR2: SGHRS, YFSETQ. V shed 3 bases and J shed 5 bases, with 14 bases lying between them. The CDR3 is made up of 14 amino acids. The CDR3 sequence: CASSSQGTEETQYF. As DNA, the CDR3 is TGCGCCAGCAGCTCGCAGGGGACGGAGGAGACCCAGTACTTC.

The chain couples TRBV7-8 to TRBJ2-7; D remains unclear. This CDR3 is 16 amino acids long. The germline V gene has CDR1 SGHVS and CDR2 FQNEAQ. Deletions cut 5 bases from V and 4 bases from J, with 21 bases between. CDR3 in DNA: TGTGCCAGCAGCCCGCCAGGCTCTACCTTGGGGTACGAGCAGTACTTC. This gives the protein CASSPPGSTLGYEQYF.

This clone was found a few times. The chain combines TRBV27 with TRBJ1-5, with 7 nucleotides matching TRBD1. Germline V gene data show CDR1 as MNHEY and CDR2 as SMNVEV (reference sequence). The J segment lost 4 bases and the V segment lost 5 bases, leaving 11 bases of the junction unmatched. The CDR3 runs to 16 residues. As DNA, the CDR3 is TGTGCCAGCAGTCCATCAACAGGGGTCACTAATCAGCCCCAGCATTTT. It codes for CASSPSTGVTNQPQHF.

The rearrangement uses TRBV19 and TRBJ2-7; D may be TRBD2 (5 bases). CDR3 length: 14 residues. Germline lookup yields CDR1 LNHDA and CDR2 SQIVND (reference sequence). Trimming removed 8 bases at V and 2 bases at J, with 16 bases between. The DNA of the CDR3 is TGTGCCAGTCGGGCCCCCGGGAAAACCTACGAGCAGTACTTC. It yields the protein CASRAPGKTYEQYF.

This chain links TRBV11-2 with TRBJ2-7, with D hard to call. The CDR3 totals 12 residues. V was clipped by 3 bases and J by 7 bases, with 10 bases between them. The germline V gene encodes CDR1 SGHAT and CDR2 FQNNGV. In DNA form, the CDR3 reads TGTGCCAGCAGCTTTCCATTGGGAGAGCAGTACTTC. It codes for CASSFPLGEQYF.

The chain has TRBV27 and TRBJ1-6; D is ambiguous. The CDR3 totals 15 residues. The V gene lost 5 bases and the J gene lost 2 bases, with 10 bases spanning the gap. In germline, CDR1 is MNHEY, CDR2 SMNVEV (reference sequence). Written as DNA, the CDR3 is TGTGCCAGCAGTGCGAGGGTGACCTATAATTCACCCCTCCACTTT. It yields the protein CASSARVTYNSPLHF.

This clone was found once. The rearrangement joins TRBV7-9 to TRBJ1-3, with 7 nucleotides matching TRBD1. This CDR3 is 15 amino acids long. The germline gives CDR1 SEHNR, CDR2 FQNEAQ (reference sequence). V lost 2 bases to trimming and J lost 2 bases; unmatched junction nucleotides: 3. DNA of the CDR3: TGTGCCAGCAGCTTACAAGGGGGCGCTGGAAACACCATATATTTT. This codes for CASSLQGGAGNTIYF.